These 31 T cell receptor beta chains were all obtained from the same sample, sequenced in a study of vaccination and CD4 T cells after COVID-19. With the Oncomine TCR Beta short-read assay, DNA from cultured CD4+ T cells was sequenced. Each CDR3 protein gets one entry after TCRdb re-called the PCR reads with MiXCR. The sample includes tens of thousands of distinct CDR3 sequences, 45% to 55% of them seen just once. Documented time point: late sampling 161 to 241 days after vaccination in a few convalescent patients. Treatment indicated: roughly 10-day PBMC culture with coronavirus spike peptide pools or control peptides (ViraFEST assay). For these receptors, no antigen is known. The sample here was CD4+ T cells from blood, cultured in vitro, taken about 7 months after SARS-CoV-2 vaccination. These receptor sequences come from a human donor who had recovered from COVID-19.

The rearrangement links TRBV20-1 to TRBJ1-1; D is unresolved. V lost 4 bases and J lost 10, with 19 bases in between. Germline V CDR1 and CDR2: DFQATT, SNEGSKA (reference sequence). There are 13 residues in the CDR3. CDR3 sequence (DNA): TGCAGTGCTACCGGTAGGGATCAAATGGGAGCTTTCTTT. Its protein is CSATGRDQMGAFF.

V usage is TRBV7-9 and J usage is TRBJ2-1; D is possibly TRBD1 (6 bases). The CDR3 runs 15 residues. V was cut by 6 bases and J by 6 bases, with 18 bases left in between. Per germline, CDR1 SEHNR and CDR2 FQNEAQ (reference sequence). The CDR3 coding sequence is TGTGCCAGCAGTTCCGGGACACTATTTGGCAATGAGCAGTTCTTC. It is translated as CASSSGTLFGNEQFF.

The V gene is TRBV10-3, the J gene TRBJ2-3, with a weak D call TRBD1 (6 bases). The CDR3 contains 13 residues. V was trimmed by 6 bases and J by 1 base, leaving 8 bases between them. Germline V gives CDR1 ENHRY, CDR2 SYGVKD. The CDR3 region has the DNA TGTGCCATCAGGGACAGTGGCACAGATACGCAGTATTTT. Translation: CAIRDSGTDTQYF.

This clonotype appeared a few times. The chain is built from TRBV6-1 and TRBJ2-7; unclear D gene. Trimming removed 6 bases from V and 3 bases from J, with 12 bases in between. The CDR3 consists of 13 residues. Germline assignment: CDR1 MNHNS and CDR2 SASEGT. The CDR3 sequence: CASRPGLVYEQYF. CDR3 nucleotide sequence: TGTGCCAGCAGGCCGGGCCTCGTCTACGAGCAGTACTTC.

This clonotype was seen only once. The chain couples TRBV7-9 to TRBJ2-3, with TRBD1 as a possible D gene (6 bases). This CDR3 has 13 amino acids. CDR1 and CDR2 from the germline V gene are SEHNR and FQNEAQ (reference sequence). Trimming took off 4 bases at V and 4 bases at J, with 9 bases between the two ends. CDR3 coding DNA: TGTGCCAGCAGCTCAGGGGTTCCAGATACGCAGTATTTT. This sequence encodes CASSSGVPDTQYF.

In DNA form, the CDR3 reads TGTGCCAGCAGCTTAGTGTGGTCTAGCGGCCAAGAGACCCAGTACTTC. The encoded protein is CASSLVWSSGQETQYF. The V and J genes are TRBV7-6 and TRBJ2-5; 7 bases align to TRBD2. Germline CDR1 SGHVS, CDR2 FNYEAQ. With 1 base clipped from V and 1 base from J, the junction kept 6 bases outside the gene matches. CDR3 length equals 16 residues.

The gene calls are TRBV20-1 and TRBJ1-5; tentative D call: TRBD1 (6 bases). CDR3 size: 13 residues. Trimming cost V 3 bases and J 7 bases, with 13 bases left between them. CDR1 is DFQATT, CDR2 SNEGSKA, per germline (reference sequence). This CDR3 reads CSASGGGVQPQHF. As DNA, the CDR3 is TGCAGTGCTAGTGGAGGGGGGGTACAGCCCCAGCATTTT.

This chain links TRBV6-2 or TRBV6-3 with TRBJ2-1; D unclear. Trimming cost V 6 bases and J 4 bases, with 4 bases left between them. CDR1 and CDR2 (germline): MNHEY, SVGEGT. This CDR3 contains 11 residues. CDR3 protein: CASREYNEQFF. CDR3 DNA sequence: TGTGCCAGCAGGGAGTACAATGAGCAGTTCTTC.

This clonotype was seen a few times. This chain links TRBV6-1 with TRBJ1-6; no clear D gene. CDR3 length: 13 amino acids. Germline lookup yields CDR1 MNHNS and CDR2 SASEGT. The ends were cut back, 6 bases at V and 7 bases at J, with 10 bases in the middle. The chain's CDR3 is CASRRFPNSPLHF. The CDR3 DNA is TGTGCCAGCAGACGATTCCCAAATTCACCCCTCCACTTT.

This clonotype was observed a few times. This chain connects TRBV4-1 to TRBJ1-2, with 11 bases fitting TRBD1. J was trimmed by 8 bases and V by 4 bases; bases with no gene match: 3. The CDR3 spans 13 residues. CDR1 is MGHRA and CDR2 is YSYEKL in the germline V gene. CDR3: CASSLDRGHGYTF. CDR3 in DNA: TGCGCCAGCAGCCTGGACAGGGGGCACGGCTACACCTTC.

This rearrangement joins TRBV6-1 to TRBJ1-2; 12 bases are a match to TRBD1. Germline CDR1 and CDR2: MNHNS and SASEGT. The CDR3 spans 16 residues. V gave up 1 base and J gave up 8 bases; unmatched junction bases: 8. The CDR3 nucleotides read TGTGCCAGCAGTGAAGTCCTTCCGGGACAGGGGGCCGGCTACACCTTC. Translating it yields CASSEVLPGQGAGYTF.

The count of this clonotype is one. The rearrangement links TRBV4-2 to TRBJ2-5; 13 nucleotides line up with TRBD2. The germline CDR1 and CDR2 sequences are LGHNA and YNFKEQ. Trimming cost V 6 bases and J 5 bases; bases outside gene matches: 6. This CDR3 has 15 residues. The CDR3 here is CASRGQGLAGETQYF. The CDR3 DNA reads as TGTGCCAGCAGGGGCCAGGGACTAGCGGGGGAGACCCAGTACTTC.

This chain uses TRBV29-1 with TRBJ1-5, with a weak D call TRBD1 (6 bases). The CDR3 is 13 residues long. CDR1 and CDR2 from the germline V gene are SQVTM and ANQGSEA. Trimming shortened V by 6 bases and J by 2 bases, and 11 bases separated the two germline ends. CDR3 amino acids: CSVGGYRNQPQHF. In nucleotides, the CDR3 is TGCAGCGTCGGGGGCTACCGCAATCAGCCCCAGCATTTT. Using reference TRBV29-1 and TRBJ1-5 for the parts outside the CDR3, the full variable domain is SAVISQKPSRDICQRGTSLTIQCQVDSQVTMMFWYRQQPGQSLTLIATANQGSEATYESGFVIDKFPISRPNLTFSTLTVSNMSPEDSSIYLCSVGGYRNQPQHFGDGTRLSIL.

V gene TRBV20-1 combines with J gene TRBJ2-6, with TRBD1 identical over 9 bases. This CDR3 contains 15 residues. Trimming took 2 bases from V and 3 from J; bases not matched to a gene: 2. CDR1 DFQATT and CDR2 SNEGSKA come from the germline V gene (reference sequence). CDR3 loop: CSARNRGRGANVLTF. The CDR3 coding sequence is TGCAGTGCTAGAAACAGGGGGCGTGGGGCCAACGTCCTGACTTTC.

This clonotype was counted a few times. The gene calls are TRBV5-4 and TRBJ2-6; tentatively, D is TRBD1 (5 bases). Germline assignment: CDR1 SGHNT and CDR2 YYREEE (reference sequence). The CDR3 contains 15 residues. The V and J ends lost 1 base and 2 bases respectively, with 7 bases between them. CDR3: CASSLPGTGANVLTF. CDR3 nucleotides: TGTGCCAGCAGCTTGCCAGGGACTGGGGCCAACGTCCTGACTTTC.

This clonotype was observed a single time. CDR3 coding DNA: TGTGCCAGCAGTTCGTATGGTCGCCGCGAAGCTTTCTTT. Its protein is CASSSYGRREAFF. The chain uses TRBV12-3 or TRBV12-4 and TRBJ1-1; no firm D call. CDR3 size: 13 residues. With 4 bases removed from V and 8 bases from J, the gap between germline ends came to 14 bases.

This clonotype has only a few counts. The chain joins TRBV4-3 to TRBJ1-1; no definite D call. V lost 0 bases, J lost 3 bases, and 11 bases lay in between. CDR3 length: 15 residues. Germline CDR1 reads LGHNA; CDR2 reads YSLEER. The CDR3 sequence is CASSQDSGFDTEAFF. The DNA for the CDR3 is TGCGCCAGCAGCCAAGATTCCGGCTTCGACACTGAAGCTTTCTTT.

This clonotype has more than one count but fewer than ten. In DNA form, the CDR3 reads TGTGCCAGCAGTTACTCCGGACTAGCGGGAGGCGAGCAGTACTTC. It yields the protein CASSYSGLAGGEQYF. This chain uses TRBV6-5 with TRBJ2-7; 14 bases map to TRBD2. Germline V gives CDR1 MNHEY, CDR2 SVGAGI. This CDR3 contains 15 residues. J gave up 6 bases and V 0 bases, and 1 base lay outside the gene matches.

The chain has TRBV5-4 and TRBJ2-7; 9 bases fit TRBD1. Unmatched junction bases numbered 5, after V lost 4 bases and J lost 0 bases. The CDR3 loop spans 15 amino acids. CDR1 and CDR2 from the germline V gene are SGHNT and YYREEE (reference sequence). In DNA form, the CDR3 reads TGTGCCAGCAGCCCGGGACAGGGTAACTCCTACGAGCAGTACTTC. Residues: CASSPGQGNSYEQYF.

The chain combines TRBV20-1 with TRBJ1-2, with TRBD1 matching 10 bases. Germline values: CDR1 DFQATT, CDR2 SNEGSKA (reference sequence). The V gene end was trimmed by 4 bases and the J gene end by 2 bases; junction bases not matched to a gene: 13. The CDR3 sequence is 17 residues long. CDR3 loop: CSANRPGQGNRNYGYTF. DNA of the CDR3: TGCAGTGCTAACCGACCGGGACAGGGGAATAGGAACTATGGCTACACCTTC.

On this clonotype: A junction boundary mismatches the germline segment, possibly from a read error. This chain links TRBV20-1 with TRBJ2-7; 7 nucleotides align to TRBD1. Germline lookup yields CDR1 DFQATT and CDR2 SNEGSKA (reference sequence). The CDR3 loop spans 13 amino acids. The CDR3 DNA is TGCAGTGCGAGAGACAGGGTAGCGTACGAGCAGTACTTC. It translates to CSARDRVAYEQYF.

This chain links TRBV20-1 with TRBJ2-3; 9 positions agree with TRBD2. The J segment lost 3 bases and the V segment lost 0 bases, leaving 13 bases of the junction unmatched. This CDR3 region has 18 residues. The germline V gene encodes CDR1 DFQATT and CDR2 SNEGSKA (reference sequence). CDR3 region: CSARDPLGGAGGTDTQYF. DNA of the CDR3: TGCAGTGCTAGAGATCCCCTCGGCGGAGCGGGAGGAACAGATACGCAGTATTTT.

This chain joins TRBV5-4 and TRBJ2-1; 8 nucleotides align to TRBD1. This CDR3 contains 15 residues. Germline loops: CDR1 SGHNT, CDR2 YYREEE (reference sequence). The junction had 9 bases not matched to a gene; V was cut back by 5 bases and J by 5 bases. CDR3 loop: CASSSGTGDNNEQFF. CDR3 DNA sequence: TGTGCCAGCAGTTCCGGGACAGGAGATAACAATGAGCAGTTCTTC.

The gene calls are TRBV20-1 and TRBJ2-7, with 7 bases fitting TRBD2. There are 13 residues in the CDR3. After removal of 2 bases from V and 5 bases from J, the junction contained 6 bases not matched to a gene. Germline V gene lookup returns CDR1 DFQATT and CDR2 SNEGSKA (reference sequence). CDR3 amino acids: CSARFAGEDEQYF. CDR3 DNA: TGCAGTGCTAGATTCGCGGGAGAGGACGAGCAGTACTTC.

The chain employs TRBV10-3 and TRBJ1-1, with a possible D match to TRBD1 (6 bases). The CDR3 is 17 residues long. Trimming removed 4 bases from V and 0 bases from J, with 18 bases in between. Germline CDR1 is ENHRY and CDR2 is SYGVKD. CDR3 protein: CAISAGRGINMNTEAFF. The CDR3 coding sequence is TGTGCCATCAGTGCGGGTAGGGGGATAAACATGAACACTGAAGCTTTCTTT.

This sequence joins TRBV20-1 and TRBJ2-7, with 10 bases lining up with TRBD1. Germline-derived CDR1 and CDR2 are DFQATT and SNEGSKA (reference sequence). V was pared by 5 bases and J by 5 bases, with 12 bases of the junction left unmatched. This CDR3 spans 15 amino acids. The CDR3 DNA sequence: TGCAGTGCTTTAGTACTGGGACAGGGGCTTGACGAGCAGTACTTC. It translates to CSALVLGQGLDEQYF.

The chain links TRBV6-5 to TRBJ2-3, with TRBD2 identical over 8 bases. With 4 bases clipped from V and 13 bases from J, the junction kept 10 bases outside the gene matches. The length of the CDR3 is 13 residues. Germline lookup yields CDR1 MNHEY and CDR2 SVGAGI. The DNA of the CDR3 is TGTGCCAGCAGTTTCGGAACGGGACTAGAGGAGTATTTT. Protein sequence: CASSFGTGLEEYF.

This clonotype was counted a few times. The chain has TRBV20-1 and TRBJ2-5, with D possibly being TRBD2 (5 bases). Looked up from germline, CDR1 is DFQATT and CDR2 is SNEGSKA (reference sequence). The V gene lost 5 bases and the J gene lost 5 bases, with 15 bases spanning the gap. This CDR3 region has 13 residues. The CDR3 nucleotides read TGCAGTGCTGGAATAGGGAGTTTGGAGACCCAGTACTTC. Protein: CSAGIGSLETQYF.

The V and J genes are TRBV7-9 and TRBJ2-5; the D gene is possibly TRBD1 (5 bases). Germline-derived CDR1 and CDR2 are SEHNR and FQNEAQ (reference sequence). The CDR3 contains 14 residues. The V and J ends lost 5 bases and 4 bases respectively, with 14 bases between them. CDR3 in amino acids: CASSVGAGRETQYF. Here the CDR3 DNA reads TGTGCCAGCAGCGTTGGGGCCGGTAGAGAGACCCAGTACTTC.

This clonotype was observed a few times. This sequence joins TRBV28 and TRBJ1-5; D is ambiguous. CDR3 size: 13 residues. Germline V gives CDR1 MDHEN, CDR2 SYDVKM. V gave up 4 bases and J gave up 4 bases, with 8 bases separating them. CDR3: CASSSGLNQPQHF. The CDR3 bases are TGTGCCAGCAGTTCGGGCCTAAATCAGCCCCAGCATTTT.

This chain links TRBV6-5 with TRBJ2-1; 10 nucleotides match TRBD2. The germline V gene encodes CDR1 MNHEY and CDR2 SVGAGI. With V trimmed by 0 bases and J by 8 bases, 7 bases remained unmatched. The CDR3 loop spans 16 amino acids. CDR3 coding DNA: TGTGCCAGCAGTTACTCGGCTAGCGGGAGATGGGATGAGCAGTTCTTC. It is translated as CASSYSASGRWDEQFF.